A selection of T cell receptor beta chains follows, all from one sample in a study of blood T cell repertoires in COVID-19. Profiling relied on immunoSEQ multiplex PCR, and the TCRdb table lists in-frame clones only, not all of them. The sample has under 250,000 clones, around 86% seen once. Specimen: peripheral blood. The source is a woman in her sixties who had recovered from COVID-19. The CDR3 runs from the conserved cysteine through the conserved F or W. Fields, in order: V gene, D gene, clone size, J gene, CDR3 length, CDR3 protein, CDR3 DNA. A D gene is named only where the DNA matches it firmly. A row's size may be missing; if present it is once, few, many or a size class.

TRBV20-1	-	-	TRBJ2-4	11	CSAGPLNIQYF	TGCAGTGCTGGGCCCCTTAACATTCAGTACTTC
TRBV7-2	-	-	TRBJ1-2	13	CASSTRQAEGYTF	TGTGCCAGCAGCACTCGACAGGCAGAGGGCTACACCTTC
TRBV19	-	-	TRBJ2-3	12	CASRARTDTQYF	TGTGCCAGTAGGGCCAGGACAGATACGCAGTATTTT
TRBV5-1	-	-	TRBJ2-7	15	CASSLIMEASIKQYF	TGCGCCAGCAGCTTAATTATGGAGGCTTCGATCAAGCAGTACTTC
TRBV5-1	TRBD1	-	TRBJ1-5	16	CASSLEGQGGNQPQHF	TGCGCCAGCAGCTTGGAAGGACAGGGGGGCAATCAGCCCCAGCATTTT
TRBV7-3	-	-	TRBJ2-5	14	CASSPGHPGETQYF	TGTGCCAGCAGCCCCGGACATCCGGGAGAGACCCAGTACTTC
TRBV7-2	-	-	TRBJ2-3	13	CASSPPWDTYQYF	TGTGCCAGCAGCCCGCCATGGGACACTTATCAGTATTTT
TRBV7-2	-	-	TRBJ1-5	15	CASSLAGGLRQPQHF	TGTGCCAGCAGCTTAGCGGGGGGGCTGCGTCAGCCCCAGCATTTT
TRBV19	-	-	TRBJ2-5	15	CASSMDRVSQETQYF	TGTGCCAGTAGTATGGACAGAGTGTCCCAAGAGACCCAGTACTTC
TRBV5-1	TRBD1	once	TRBJ1-2	15	CASSLVVGGAYGYTF	TGCGCCAGCAGCTTGGTAGTAGGGGGCGCGTATGGCTACACCTTC
TRBV9	-	once	TRBJ2-3	16	CASSARSRAYTDTQYF	TGTGCCAGCAGCGCGCGTAGCAGGGCCTACACAGATACGCAGTATTTT
TRBV7-3	-	-	TRBJ1-1	15	CASSPGLVSTSEAFF	TGTGCCAGCAGCCCTGGACTTGTATCGACTTCGGAAGCTTTCTTT
TRBV10-3	TRBD1	-	TRBJ2-7	14	CAISAGQGAWEQYF	TGTGCCATCAGTGCTGGGCAGGGGGCGTGGGAGCAGTACTTC
TRBV10-3	-	-	TRBJ2-3	11	CAIRSADTQYF	TGTGCCATCAGATCAGCGGATACGCAGTATTTT
TRBV7-3	TRBD2	-	TRBJ2-1	17	CASSSPIAGGRVNEQFF	TGTGCCAGCAGCTCCCCTATAGCGGGGGGGAGAGTTAATGAGCAGTTCTTC
TRBV5-1	-	once	TRBJ2-1	16	CASSSRKLIVGNEQFF	TGCGCCAGCAGCTCCCGAAAGTTAATAGTCGGCAATGAGCAGTTCTTC
TRBV28	TRBD1	-	TRBJ2-7	14	CASERRDRVYEQYF	TGTGCCAGCGAAAGGCGGGACAGGGTGTACGAGCAGTACTTC
TRBV21-1	-	once	TRBJ1-5	16	CASSKDPGQGYQPQHF	TGTGCCAGCAGCAAGGATCCGGGACAGGGATATCAGCCCCAGCATTTT
TRBV4-1	-	-	TRBJ1-5	16	CASSQGPTNSNQPQHF	TGCGCCAGCAGCCAAGGGCCAACGAATAGCAATCAGCCCCAGCATTTT
TRBV3-1/TRBV3-2	-	-	TRBJ1-2	12	CASSQFLQGYTF	TGTGCCAGCAGCCAATTCTTACAGGGCTACACCTTC
TRBV9	TRBD2	-	TRBJ2-5	17	CASSVGTSGGTQETQYF	TGTGCCAGCAGCGTTGGGACTAGCGGGGGGACCCAAGAGACCCAGTACTTC
TRBV7-3	TRBD1	-	TRBJ1-6	14	CASREQGANSPLHF	TGTGCCAGCAGGGAACAGGGGGCCAATTCACCCCTCCACTTT